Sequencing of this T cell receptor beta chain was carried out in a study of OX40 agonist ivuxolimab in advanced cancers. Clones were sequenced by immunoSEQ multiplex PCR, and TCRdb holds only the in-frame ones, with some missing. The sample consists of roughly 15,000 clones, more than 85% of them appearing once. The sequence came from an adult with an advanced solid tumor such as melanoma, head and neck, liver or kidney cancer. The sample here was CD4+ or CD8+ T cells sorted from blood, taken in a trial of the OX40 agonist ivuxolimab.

The CDR3, as DNA: TGTGCCAGCAGCCCTACAGGGACTAATAACTATGGCTACACCTTC. It specifies CASSPTGTNNYGYTF. J is TRBJ1-2 and V is TRBV5-4, with D possibly TRBD1 on 6 matching bases. V was clipped by 4 bases and J by 1 base, with 14 bases between them. The CDR3 sequence is 15 residues long. In germline, CDR1 is SGHNT, CDR2 YYREEE (reference sequence). The full variable domain, rest sourced from reference TRBV5-4 and TRBJ1-2, is ETGVTQSPTHLIKTRGQQVTLRCSSQSGHNTVSWYQQALGQGPQFIFQYYREEENGRGNFPPRFSGLQFPNYSSELNVNALELDDSALYLCASSPTGTNNYGYTFGSGTRLTVV.